Below are 28 T cell receptor beta chains sequenced from a single sample in a study of cytomegalovirus exposure and HLA in healthy donors. PCR was performed using 60 Vbeta and 13 Jbeta primers. This table comes from immunoSEQ multiplex PCR, and its TCRdb copy is limited to in-frame clones, with some not included. Here the sample spans 150,000 to 200,000 clones, around 80% being singletons. Sequenced input: PBMCs. The source of these receptors is a woman in her forties or fifties in good health and CMV-seronegative.

The genes are TRBV18 and TRBJ1-6; TRBD1 matches at 10 bases. The CDR3 spans 17 residues. J gave up 6 bases and V 0 bases, and 5 bases lay outside the gene matches. From germline, CDR1 is KGHSH and CDR2 LQKENI. The CDR3 spells CASSPPRTGGRNSPLHF. CDR3 nucleotide sequence: TGTGCCAGCTCACCACCTCGGACAGGGGGTCGTAATTCACCCCTCCACTTT. Full variable domain (remainder filled in from reference TRBV18 and TRBJ1-6): NAGVMQNPRHLVRRRGQEARLRCSPMKGHSHVYWYRQLPEEGLKFMVYLQKENIIDESGMPKERFSAEFPKEGPSILRIQQVVRGDSAAYFCASSPPRTGGRNSPLHFGNGTRLTVT.

DNA of the CDR3: TGTGCCAGCAGCCCTCGCGGGAGGGCCAAAAACATTCAGTACTTC. This sequence encodes CASSPRGRAKNIQYF. The rearrangement joins TRBV6-5 to TRBJ2-4; TRBD2 matches at 8 bases. The CDR3 is made up of 15 amino acids. V trimming: 6 bases; J trimming: 1 base; junction bases outside the gene matches: 5. Looked up from germline, CDR1 is MNHEY and CDR2 is SVGAGI.

This clone was recorded once. This chain uses TRBV7-2 with TRBJ2-5, with 7 bases aligning to TRBD2. From germline, CDR1 is SGHTA and CDR2 FQGNSA. After removal of 5 bases from V and 11 bases from J, the junction contained 11 bases not matched to a gene. The length of the CDR3 is 13 residues. The CDR3 reads CASSPPDRGEQYF. The CDR3 coding sequence is TGTGCCAGCAGCCCCCCGGACCGGGGGGAGCAGTACTTC.

The chain joins TRBV29-1 to TRBJ2-3, with 9 bases aligning to TRBD1. The germline V gene encodes CDR1 SQVTM and CDR2 ANQGSEA. This CDR3 has 14 residues. The CDR3 is CSASGQGATDTQYF. The CDR3, as DNA: TGCAGTGCCTCGGGACAGGGCGCGACAGATACGCAGTATTTT.

For the CDR3, the DNA is TGTGCCAGCACCGGGACTAGCGGGGGGGAGCAGTTCTTC. Its protein is CASTGTSGGEQFF. The rearrangement uses TRBV6-4 and TRBJ2-1; 15 bases line up with TRBD2. The CDR3 has 13 amino acids. Germline CDR1 and CDR2: MRHNA and SNTAGT. The V gene end was trimmed by 7 bases and the J gene end by 10 bases; junction bases not matched to a gene: 2.

The V and J genes are TRBV7-9 and TRBJ2-7; a possible D gene is TRBD1 (5 bases). There are 15 residues in the CDR3. V lost 1 base and J 1 base, leaving 11 bases between the germline ends. Germline values: CDR1 SEHNR, CDR2 FQNEAQ (reference sequence). The CDR3 loop is CASSLVLGRSYEQYF. The CDR3 coding sequence is TGTGCCAGCAGCTTAGTCTTGGGGCGTTCCTACGAGCAGTACTTC. The full variable domain, completed using reference TRBV7-9 and TRBJ2-7, is DTGVSQNPRHKITKRGQNVTFRCDPISEHNRLYWYRQTLGQGPEFLTYFQNEAQLEKSRLLSDRFSAERPKGSFSTLEIQRTEQGDSAMYLCASSLVLGRSYEQYFGPGTRLTVT.

The DNA of the CDR3 is TGTGCCAGCAGCATAACCCCGCAGGGGGCATTTGGGGCCAACGTCCTGACTTTC. Its protein is CASSITPQGAFGANVLTF. The V call is TRBV7-2, the J call TRBJ2-6, with 8 bases matching TRBD1. The CDR3 has 18 amino acids. V shed 5 bases and J 3 bases; nucleotides not matched to a gene: 12. CDR1 SGHTA and CDR2 FQGNSA come from the germline V gene.

The genes are TRBV18 and TRBJ1-1; no clear D gene. V was pared by 2 bases and J by 4 bases, with 17 bases between. Germline CDR1 is KGHSH and CDR2 is LQKENI. CDR3 length: 16 amino acids. The CDR3 reads CASSPREAAVGTEAFF. The CDR3 DNA reads TGTGCCAGCTCACCAAGAGAGGCAGCAGTGGGCACTGAAGCTTTCTTT.

The table lists this clone with a few counts. The chain recombines TRBV7-2 with TRBJ2-2; D may be TRBD2 (5 bases). The CDR3 length is 15 residues. The V gene lost 5 bases and the J gene lost 7 bases, with 17 bases spanning the gap. CDR1 and CDR2 (germline): SGHTA, FQGNSA. CDR3 DNA: TGTGCCAGCAGCACCTACCGGGAAGTCGGCGGGGAGCTGTTTTTT. Encoded protein: CASSTYREVGGELFF.

This clone was counted between two and nine times. The rearrangement joins TRBV4-1 to TRBJ2-7; TRBD1 matches at 8 bases. The CDR3 runs 15 residues. Trimming removed 4 bases from V and 2 bases from J; junction bases left unmatched: 7. Germline V lookup: CDR1 MGHRA, CDR2 YSYEKL. Here the CDR3 reads CASSRGTGRAYEQYF. The CDR3 DNA sequence: TGCGCCAGCAGCCGAGGGACAGGACGGGCCTACGAGCAGTACTTC.

This clone occurred a few times. The J gene is TRBJ2-3, the V gene TRBV27; tentatively, D is TRBD1 (6 bases). This CDR3 region has 15 residues. Germline CDR1 and CDR2: MNHEY and SMNVEV (reference sequence). Deletions cut 2 bases from V and 7 bases from J, with 16 bases between. CDR3 sequence reads: CASSLRGTVINTQYF. The CDR3 DNA reads TGTGCCAGCAGTTTAAGGGGGACGGTAATCAATACGCAGTATTTT.

The genes are TRBV27 and TRBJ2-3, with D possibly matching TRBD2 (6 bases). The CDR3 contains 16 residues. Germline assignment: CDR1 MNHEY and CDR2 SMNVEV (reference sequence). V shed 3 bases and J shed 0 bases, with 13 bases lying between them. The CDR3 DNA sequence: TGTGCCAGCAGTTTTCTCCTCAGCGGGAGCACAGATACGCAGTATTTT. This encodes CASSFLLSGSTDTQYF.

This clone was seen just once. The chain employs TRBV21-1 and TRBJ1-3; the tabulated D call, TRBD1, remains unverified against the DNA. TRBV21-1 is a listed pseudogene. The CDR3 covers 21 residues. The CDR3 region is CASSPTYRDRVSSGSGNTIYF. CDR3 bases: TGTGCCAGCAGCCCCACTTACCGGGACAGGGTCTCGTCGGGCTCTGGAAACACCATATATTTT.

V and J are TRBV7-3 and TRBJ1-1; D is undetermined. The CDR3 spans 15 residues. V lost 2 bases, J lost 4 bases, and 14 bases lay in between. CDR1 and CDR2 from the germline V gene are SGHTA and FQGTGA. DNA for the CDR3: TGTGCCAGCAGCTTAGGCGGGAGGTCATTCACTGAAGCTTTCTTT. Amino acid sequence: CASSLGGRSFTEAFF.

The CDR3 DNA reads as TGTGCCAGCTCACGAAAATCCGGGACAGGCCTCCGGGAGACCCAGTACTTC. Protein sequence: CASSRKSGTGLRETQYF. The V and J genes are TRBV18 and TRBJ2-5, with 8 bases fitting TRBD1. There are 17 residues in the CDR3. Germline V gene data show CDR1 as KGHSH and CDR2 as LQKENI. The trim removed 4 bases at V and 5 bases at J, leaving 15 bases unmatched. Combining the CDR3 with reference TRBV18 and TRBJ2-5 gives the whole variable domain NAGVMQNPRHLVRRRGQEARLRCSPMKGHSHVYWYRQLPEEGLKFMVYLQKENIIDESGMPKERFSAEFPKEGPSILRIQQVVRGDSAAYFCASSRKSGTGLRETQYFGPGTRLLVL.

The chain employs TRBV14 and TRBJ1-5; D is perhaps TRBD1 (6 bases). The ends were cut back, 6 bases at V and 0 bases at J, with 9 bases in the middle. The CDR3 covers 14 residues. CDR1 and CDR2 (germline): SGHDN, FVKESK. The CDR3 protein is CASRDSNSNQPQHF. In nucleotides, the CDR3 is TGTGCCAGCAGGGACAGCAATAGCAATCAGCCCCAGCATTTT.

The CDR3 nucleotides read TGTGCCAGCAGCATCTCCTCCGGGAAACAATATGGCTACACCTTC. Protein product: CASSISSGKQYGYTF. The chain is built from TRBV7-8 and TRBJ1-2; D not resolved. This CDR3 is built from 15 residues. Germline CDR1 SGHVS, CDR2 FQNEAQ. The ends were cut back, 5 bases at V and 5 bases at J, with 18 bases in the middle. Variable domain in full (rest from reference TRBV7-8 and TRBJ1-2): GAGVSQSPRYKVAKRGQDVALRCDPISGHVSLFWYQQALGQGPEFLTYFQNEAQLDKSGLPSDRFFAERPEGSVSTLKIQRTQQEDSAVYLCASSISSGKQYGYTFGSGTRLTVV.

The chain combines TRBV28 with TRBJ1-6; TRBD1 is a possible D gene (5 bases). Trimming took 7 bases from V and 4 from J, leaving 11 bases between them. CDR3 length: 14 residues. Germline V lookup: CDR1 MDHEN, CDR2 SYDVKM. The CDR3 region has the DNA TGTGCCAGCACCCCGCCAGGGTATAATTCACCCCTCCACTTT. Protein: CASTPPGYNSPLHF.

This clone turned up a few times. V and J are TRBV21-1 and TRBJ2-1; the table's D gene call, TRBD2, was not cross checked with the DNA. TRBV21-1 is a pseudogene segment. This CDR3 contains 15 residues. The DNA for the CDR3 is TGTGCCAGCAGCAAATGGTCGGGAACCTACAATGAGCAGTTCTTC. Translated: CASSKWSGTYNEQFF.

Regarding this clone: Other nucleotide sequences from this sample produce the same CDR3. The chain has TRBV5-1 and TRBJ1-1; 8 bases agree with TRBD1. This CDR3 region has 14 residues. The germline V gene has CDR1 SGHRS and CDR2 YFSETQ. The V segment lost 3 bases and the J segment 0 bases; nucleotides outside the gene matches: 1. CDR3 nucleotides: TGCGCCAGCAGCTCGGGACAGGTGAACACTGAAGCTTTCTTT. Amino acids: CASSSGQVNTEAFF.

The chain recombines TRBV27 with TRBJ2-7; a possible D gene is TRBD1 (5 bases). Germline-derived CDR1 and CDR2 are MNHEY and SMNVEV (reference sequence). There are 15 residues in the CDR3. The ends were cut back, 3 bases at V and 4 bases at J, with 16 bases in the middle. DNA for the CDR3: TGTGCCAGCAGTTTCGATGGGCAGGGTCCGTACGAGCAGTACTTC. Protein: CASSFDGQGPYEQYF.

The V call is TRBV7-8, the J call TRBJ2-5, with a weak D call TRBD2 (5 bases). Germline CDR1 is SGHVS and CDR2 is FQNEAQ. V lost 2 bases and J 1 base, leaving 14 bases between the germline ends. The CDR3 runs 16 residues. The CDR3 nucleotides are TGTGCCAGCAGCTTATGGAGGAACAACCCCCAAGAGACCCAGTACTTC. It encodes CASSLWRNNPQETQYF.

The rearrangement joins TRBV27 to TRBJ1-2, with TRBD1 matching over 9 bases. V shed 3 bases and J 6 bases; nucleotides not matched to a gene: 2. This CDR3 comprises 13 residues. The germline gives CDR1 MNHEY, CDR2 SMNVEV (reference sequence). The chain's CDR3 is CASSFGDRDGYTF. As DNA, the CDR3 is TGTGCCAGCAGTTTCGGGGACAGGGATGGCTACACCTTC.

Only one count was recorded for this clone. The chain recombines TRBV6-1 with TRBJ1-1; D unresolved. Trimming removed 7 bases from V and 1 base from J, with 13 bases in between. This CDR3 comprises 14 residues. The germline gives CDR1 MNHNS, CDR2 SASEGT. The CDR3 sequence is CASNPWAPNTEAFF. DNA for the CDR3: TGTGCCAGCAACCCTTGGGCACCGAACACTGAAGCTTTCTTT.

With regard to this clone: Sequence at one end of the junction differs from germline and may be a read error. As DNA, the CDR3 is TGTTCCAGCAGCTCAGGGATATCTAAGGTCAATCAGCCCCAGCATTTT. Protein: CSSSSGISKVNQPQHF. The chain carries TRBV7-9 and TRBJ1-5; D possibly corresponds to TRBD1 (5 bases). This CDR3 has 16 amino acids. In germline, CDR1 is SEHNR, CDR2 FQNEAQ (reference sequence).

This chain uses TRBV19 with TRBJ2-7; no definite D call. The CDR3 spans 15 residues. V shed 0 bases and J shed 2 bases, with 11 bases lying between them. Germline CDR1 and CDR2: LNHDA and SQIVND (reference sequence). CDR3 sequence: CASSIDSPPTYEQYF. DNA of the CDR3: TGTGCCAGTAGTATAGATTCGCCTCCTACCTACGAGCAGTACTTC.

CDR3 amino acids: CASKGDFQFF. CDR3 in DNA: TGTGCCAGCAAGGGGGATTTCCAGTTCTTC. This chain links TRBV2 with TRBJ2-1, with TRBD1 as a possible D gene (6 bases). The CDR3 contains 10 residues. V was clipped by 7 bases and J by 13 bases, with 11 bases between them. The V gene's germline CDR1 is SNHLY and CDR2 FYNNEI.

The count of this clone is one. The J gene is TRBJ2-7, the V gene TRBV11-2; the match to TRBD2 covers 8 bases. V lost 5 bases and J lost 5; bases outside the gene matches: 5. This CDR3 contains 13 residues. Germline V CDR1 and CDR2: SGHAT, FQNNGV. CDR3 bases: TGTGCCAGCAGCCCGGGGGGGGGTCACGAGCAGTACTTC. Amino acid sequence: CASSPGGGHEQYF.